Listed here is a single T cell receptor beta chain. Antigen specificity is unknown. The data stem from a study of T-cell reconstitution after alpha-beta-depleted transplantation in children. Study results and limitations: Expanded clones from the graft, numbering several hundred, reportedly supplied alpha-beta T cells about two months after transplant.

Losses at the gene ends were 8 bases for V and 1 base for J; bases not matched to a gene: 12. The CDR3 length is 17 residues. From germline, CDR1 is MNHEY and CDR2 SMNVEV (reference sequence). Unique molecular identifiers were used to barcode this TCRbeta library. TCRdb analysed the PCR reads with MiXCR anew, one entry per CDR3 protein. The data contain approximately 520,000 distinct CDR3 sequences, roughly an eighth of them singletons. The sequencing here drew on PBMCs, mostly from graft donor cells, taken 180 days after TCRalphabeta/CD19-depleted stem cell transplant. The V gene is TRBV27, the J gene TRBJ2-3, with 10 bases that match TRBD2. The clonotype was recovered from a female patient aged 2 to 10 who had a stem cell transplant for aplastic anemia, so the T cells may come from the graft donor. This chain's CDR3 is CASATPQGTSGTDTQYF. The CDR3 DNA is TGTGCCAGCGCTACACCCCAGGGGACTAGCGGCACAGATACGCAGTATTTT.